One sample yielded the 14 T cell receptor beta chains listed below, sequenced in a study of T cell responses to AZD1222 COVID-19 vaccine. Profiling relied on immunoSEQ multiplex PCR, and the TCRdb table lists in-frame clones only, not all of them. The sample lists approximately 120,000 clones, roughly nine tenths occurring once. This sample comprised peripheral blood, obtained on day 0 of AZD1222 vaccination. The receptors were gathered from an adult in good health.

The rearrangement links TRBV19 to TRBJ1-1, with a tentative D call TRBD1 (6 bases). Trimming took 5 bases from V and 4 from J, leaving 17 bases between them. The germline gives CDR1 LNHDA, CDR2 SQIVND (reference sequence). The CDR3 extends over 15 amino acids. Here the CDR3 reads CASSPQSGGFTEAFF. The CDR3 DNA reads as TGTGCCAGTAGTCCGCAGTCGGGGGGCTTCACTGAAGCTTTCTTT.

The CDR3 loop is CASRGQVGEKLFF. The CDR3 DNA follows: TGTGCCAGCAGGGGACAGGTCGGTGAAAAACTGTTTTTT. The genes are TRBV12-3 or TRBV12-4 and TRBJ1-4, with 8 positions matching TRBD1. CDR3 length equals 13 residues. J lost 7 bases, V lost 6 bases, and 4 bases had no gene match.

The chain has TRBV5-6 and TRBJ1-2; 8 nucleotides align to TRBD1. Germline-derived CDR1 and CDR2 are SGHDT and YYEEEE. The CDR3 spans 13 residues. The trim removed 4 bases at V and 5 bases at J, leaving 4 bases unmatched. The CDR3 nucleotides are TGTGCCAGCAGCGGGCAGGGGGCGTATGGCTACACCTTC. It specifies CASSGQGAYGYTF.

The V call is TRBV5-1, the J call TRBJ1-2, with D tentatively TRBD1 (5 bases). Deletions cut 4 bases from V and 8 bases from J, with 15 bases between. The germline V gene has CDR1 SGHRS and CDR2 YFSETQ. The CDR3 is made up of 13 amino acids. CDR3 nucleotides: TGCGCCAGCAGCCCCGGGGGGGTCCCCGGCTACACCTTC. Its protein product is CASSPGGVPGYTF.

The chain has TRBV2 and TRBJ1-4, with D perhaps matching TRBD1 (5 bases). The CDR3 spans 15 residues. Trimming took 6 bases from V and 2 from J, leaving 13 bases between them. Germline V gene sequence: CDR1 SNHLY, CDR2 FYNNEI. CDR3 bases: TGTGCCAGCAGCCTTGGACAAGAGACTAATGAAAAACTGTTTTTT. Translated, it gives CASSLGQETNEKLFF.

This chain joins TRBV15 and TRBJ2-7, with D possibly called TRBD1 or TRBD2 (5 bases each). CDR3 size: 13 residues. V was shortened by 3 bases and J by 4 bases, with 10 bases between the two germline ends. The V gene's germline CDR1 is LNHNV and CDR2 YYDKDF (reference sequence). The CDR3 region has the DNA TGTGCCACCAGCAGGCAGGGACGGTACGAGCAGTACTTC. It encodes CATSRQGRYEQYF.

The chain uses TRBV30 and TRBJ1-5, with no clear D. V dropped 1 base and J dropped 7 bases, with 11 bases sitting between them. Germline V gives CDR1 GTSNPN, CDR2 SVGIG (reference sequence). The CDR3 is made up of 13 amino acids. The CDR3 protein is CAWSGQEAQPQHF. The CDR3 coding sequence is TGTGCCTGGAGTGGACAAGAAGCCCAGCCCCAGCATTTT.

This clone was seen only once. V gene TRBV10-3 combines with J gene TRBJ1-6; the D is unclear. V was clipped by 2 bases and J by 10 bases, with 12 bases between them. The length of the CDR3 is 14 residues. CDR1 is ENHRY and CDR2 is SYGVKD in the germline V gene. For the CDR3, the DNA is TGTGCCATCAGTGAGGCAGACCGACGGTCACCCCTCCACTTT. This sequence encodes CAISEADRRSPLHF.

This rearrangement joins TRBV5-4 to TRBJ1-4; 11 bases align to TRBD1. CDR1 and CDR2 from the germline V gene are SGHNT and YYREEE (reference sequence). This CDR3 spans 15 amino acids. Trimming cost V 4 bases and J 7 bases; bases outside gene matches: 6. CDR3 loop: CASSHGTGGSEKLFF. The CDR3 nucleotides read TGTGCCAGCAGCCACGGGACAGGGGGATCTGAAAAACTGTTTTTT.

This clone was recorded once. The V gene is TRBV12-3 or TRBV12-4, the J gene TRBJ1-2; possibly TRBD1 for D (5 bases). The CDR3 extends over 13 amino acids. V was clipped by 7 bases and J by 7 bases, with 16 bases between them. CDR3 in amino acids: CASTLRAGLGYTF. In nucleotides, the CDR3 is TGTGCCAGCACTCTACGAGCAGGGCTTGGCTACACCTTC.

CDR3 DNA sequence: TGTGCCAGTAGTATATCGAGGGGGCGCGGTGAAAAACTGTTTTTT. Translating it yields CASSISRGRGEKLFF. The V and J genes are TRBV19 and TRBJ1-4, with TRBD1 matching over 7 bases. With V trimmed by 2 bases and J by 7 bases, 7 bases remained unmatched. This CDR3 has 15 residues. CDR1 and CDR2 (germline): LNHDA, SQIVND (reference sequence).

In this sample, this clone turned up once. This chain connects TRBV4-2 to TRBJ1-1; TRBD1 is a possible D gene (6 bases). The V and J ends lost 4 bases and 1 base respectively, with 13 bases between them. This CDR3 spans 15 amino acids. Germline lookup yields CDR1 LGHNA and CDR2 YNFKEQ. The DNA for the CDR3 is TGTGCCAGCAGCCTTCCGGACAGAACGAACACTGAAGCTTTCTTT. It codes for CASSLPDRTNTEAFF.

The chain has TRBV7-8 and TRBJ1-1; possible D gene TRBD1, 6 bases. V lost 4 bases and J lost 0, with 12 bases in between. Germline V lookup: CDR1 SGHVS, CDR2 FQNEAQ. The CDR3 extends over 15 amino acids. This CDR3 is CASSSTGFMNTEAFF. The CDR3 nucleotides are TGTGCCAGCAGCTCAACAGGGTTCATGAACACTGAAGCTTTCTTT.

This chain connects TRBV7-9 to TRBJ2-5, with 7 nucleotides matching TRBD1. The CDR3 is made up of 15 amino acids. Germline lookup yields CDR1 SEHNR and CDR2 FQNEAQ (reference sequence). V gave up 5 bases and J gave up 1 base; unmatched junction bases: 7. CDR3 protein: CASSAQGTVQETQYF. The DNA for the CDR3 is TGTGCCAGCAGCGCGCAGGGGACAGTCCAAGAGACCCAGTACTTC.